Presented here are 32 T cell receptor beta chains from one specimen sequenced in a study of T cell responses to AZD1222 COVID-19 vaccine. TCRdb's copy holds only in-frame clones and misses some; the assay was immunoSEQ multiplex PCR. This sample has 150,000 or so clones, with just over 90% found just once. The sequences come from peripheral blood, collected on day 0 of MenACWY control vaccination. These receptors came from an adult in good health.

V usage is TRBV2 and J usage is TRBJ1-3; no definite D call. The CDR3 extends over 19 amino acids. Trimming pared 6 bases from V and 0 bases from J, leaving 24 bases between. Germline CDR1 is SNHLY and CDR2 is FYNNEI. Written as DNA, the CDR3 is TGTGCCAGCAGCACCGACCCCGACCTAATGAGAACCTCTGGAAACACCATATATTTT. This translates into CASSTDPDLMRTSGNTIYF.

The CDR3 protein is CASSWPQIPHNEQFF. Written as DNA, the CDR3 is TGTGCCAGCAGTTGGCCTCAGATCCCCCACAATGAGCAGTTCTTC. This chain uses TRBV28 with TRBJ2-1; the D is unclear. V was pared by 4 bases and J by 5 bases, with 15 bases between. This CDR3 is 15 amino acids long. Germline assignment: CDR1 MDHEN and CDR2 SYDVKM.

This clone has a single count. The rearrangement links TRBV13 to TRBJ1-1; a weak D match, TRBD1 (5 bases). Trimming pared 2 bases from V and 5 bases from J, leaving 12 bases between. This CDR3 region has 14 residues. The germline V gene encodes CDR1 PRHDT and CDR2 FYEKMQ (reference sequence). The CDR3 loop reads CASSLLGAKTEAFF. The DNA for the CDR3 is TGTGCCAGCAGCTTATTAGGGGCCAAGACTGAAGCTTTCTTT. Looking up the rest from reference TRBV13 and TRBJ1-1 gives the full variable domain: AAGVIQSPRHLIKEKRETATLKCYPIPRHDTVYWYQQGPGQDPQFLISFYEKMQSDKGSIPDRFSAQQFSDYHSELNMSSLELGDSALYFCASSLLGAKTEAFFGQGTRLTVV.

This clone has a single count. The chain links TRBV7-3 to TRBJ2-1; 10 bases fit TRBD2. CDR1 is SGHTA and CDR2 is FQGTGA in the germline V gene. The CDR3 is made up of 14 amino acids. With 4 bases clipped from V and 7 bases from J, the junction kept 4 bases outside the gene matches. The CDR3 protein is CASSSAGGLNEQFF. DNA of the CDR3: TGTGCCAGCAGCTCAGCGGGAGGGTTGAATGAGCAGTTCTTC.

V is TRBV27 and J is TRBJ2-7; 8 nucleotides match TRBD1. The CDR3 loop spans 15 amino acids. With V trimmed by 5 bases and J by 3 bases, 9 bases remained unmatched. The germline V gene encodes CDR1 MNHEY and CDR2 SMNVEV (reference sequence). The CDR3 here is CASSIGTGHYYEQYF. CDR3 in DNA: TGTGCCAGCAGTATAGGGACAGGCCACTACTACGAGCAGTACTTC.

The genes are TRBV6-5 and TRBJ2-7; 9 bases are shared with TRBD1. Germline loops: CDR1 MNHEY, CDR2 SVGAGI. This CDR3 spans 14 amino acids. Trimming took 0 bases from V and 8 from J; bases not matched to a gene: 5. The CDR3 sequence: CASSYSWTGAQQYF. DNA for the CDR3: TGTGCCAGCAGTTACTCGTGGACAGGGGCCCAGCAGTACTTC.

V usage is TRBV7-2 and J usage is TRBJ2-5; 9 nucleotides line up with TRBD1. CDR1 and CDR2 from the germline V gene are SGHTA and FQGNSA. This CDR3 is built from 16 residues. The V segment lost 5 bases and the J segment 8 bases; nucleotides outside the gene matches: 15. The CDR3 nucleotides read TGTGCCAGCAGCACCAGAGACAGGGGGTTGGTGTACACCCAGTACTTC. Encoded protein: CASSTRDRGLVYTQYF. Full variable domain (outside the CDR3, taken from reference TRBV7-2 and TRBJ2-5): GAGVSQSPSNKVTEKGKDVELRCDPISGHTALYWYRQSLGQGLEFLIYFQGNSAPDKSGLPSDRFSAERTGGSVSTLTIQRTQQEDSAVYLCASSTRDRGLVYTQYFGPGTRLLVL.

This chain uses TRBV3-1 (or the pseudogene TRBV3-2) with TRBJ1-2, with D perhaps matching TRBD1 (6 bases). V lost 5 bases and J lost 0, with 10 bases in between. Germline V CDR1 and CDR2: LGHDT, YNNKEL (reference sequence). This CDR3 region has 14 residues. The CDR3: CASSSRGANYGYTF. The CDR3 bases are TGTGCCAGCAGCTCCAGGGGAGCTAACTATGGCTACACCTTC.

This clone was seen once. V and J are TRBV6-2 or TRBV6-3 and TRBJ2-7, with D possibly TRBD1 on 6 matching bases. Germline CDR1 and CDR2: MNHEY and SVGEGT. The CDR3 sequence is 14 residues long. Trimming removed 6 bases from V and 2 bases from J, with 14 bases in between. CDR3 nucleotides: TGTGCCAGCAGCCTGACCAGGGGCCCCTACGAGCAGTACTTC. It translates to CASSLTRGPYEQYF.

The CDR3 is CASSFGRRVHRSSYEQYF. Here the CDR3 DNA reads TGTGCCAGCAGTTTTGGTAGACGAGTGCATAGGAGCTCCTACGAGCAGTACTTC. The rearrangement links TRBV28 to TRBJ2-7; no firm D call. Trimming shortened V by 3 bases and J by 0 bases, and 21 bases separated the two germline ends. Germline V CDR1 and CDR2: MDHEN, SYDVKM. This CDR3 is built from 18 residues.

This clone was recorded once. The chain carries TRBV29-1 and TRBJ2-5; TRBD2 is a possible D gene (5 bases). Germline V gene data show CDR1 as SQVTM and CDR2 as ANQGSEA. CDR3 length equals 11 residues. Trimming took 6 bases from V and 5 from J, leaving 10 bases between them. This chain's CDR3 is CSVGLRETQYF. CDR3 sequence (DNA): TGCAGCGTCGGACTCCGGGAGACCCAGTACTTC.

The V gene is TRBV7-9, the J gene TRBJ1-4, with D perhaps TRBD1 (5 bases). In germline, CDR1 is SEHNR, CDR2 FQNEAQ (reference sequence). Between the trimmed V and J ends, which lost 7 bases and 5 bases, there was a span of 17 bases. This CDR3 region has 15 residues. The CDR3 coding sequence is TGTGCCAGCACCCAGGACACGCTGATCAATGAAAAACTGTTTTTT. Encoded protein: CASTQDTLINEKLFF.

The V gene is TRBV19, the J gene TRBJ1-2, with D possibly matching TRBD1 (5 bases). Germline CDR1 and CDR2: LNHDA and SQIVND (reference sequence). The CDR3 contains 14 residues. Trimming cost V 9 bases and J 0 bases, with 14 bases left between them. The CDR3, as DNA: TGTGCCAGCCGTAGCGGGGGACCTAACTATGGCTACACCTTC. Protein sequence: CASRSGGPNYGYTF.

The gene calls are TRBV27 and TRBJ1-1, with D tentatively TRBD1 (6 bases). Germline CDR1 MNHEY, CDR2 SMNVEV (reference sequence). Trimming removed 5 bases from V and 0 bases from J, with 16 bases in between. The CDR3 covers 16 residues. The CDR3 DNA is TGTGCCAGCAGTAGAGGACAGAGAGACTTGAACACTGAAGCTTTCTTT. Its protein product is CASSRGQRDLNTEAFF.

This clone was detected only a few times. The CDR3 sequence is CASSLVGDTEAFF. CDR3 DNA: TGTGCCAGCAGCTTGGTCGGGGATACTGAAGCTTTCTTT. The J gene is TRBJ1-1, the V gene TRBV5-4; no definite D call. The V gene's germline CDR1 is SGHNT and CDR2 YYREEE (reference sequence). The CDR3 is 13 amino acids. V lost 0 bases and J lost 5, with 8 bases in between.

This clone was seen once. This chain joins TRBV18 and TRBJ1-5; D perhaps matches TRBD1 (5 bases). V was pared by 6 bases and J by 3 bases, with 18 bases between. The germline gives CDR1 KGHSH, CDR2 LQKENI. This CDR3 has 16 amino acids. CDR3 protein: CASSPKTVYFNQPQHF. Written as DNA, the CDR3 is TGTGCCAGCTCGCCGAAGACAGTATACTTCAATCAGCCCCAGCATTTT.

This rearrangement joins TRBV6-5 to TRBJ2-6, with D hard to call. The V end lost 7 bases, the J end lost 0 bases, and 7 bases lay between the germline ends. CDR1 is MNHEY, CDR2 SVGAGI, per germline. This CDR3 is 14 amino acids long. The CDR3: CASTIYSGANVLTF. The CDR3 DNA follows: TGTGCCAGCACCATATACTCTGGGGCCAACGTCCTGACTTTC.

This clone was observed a handful of times. The chain carries TRBV21-1 and TRBJ1-1; the table's TRBD1 call for D was not verified on the DNA. TRBV21-1 constitutes a pseudogene. This CDR3 region has 13 residues. Here the CDR3 DNA reads TGTGCCAGCAGCCTCCGTGGGGCAGGCGAAGCTTTCTTT. Translation gives CASSLRGAGEAFF.

This clone was observed once. This chain connects TRBV29-1 to TRBJ2-4; D remains unclear. The CDR3 sequence is 13 residues long. The V and J ends lost 5 bases and 0 bases respectively, with 8 bases between them. Germline V gene data show CDR1 as SQVTM and CDR2 as ANQGSEA. The CDR3: CSVLDLAKNIQYF. Written as DNA, the CDR3 is TGCAGCGTTCTGGATCTAGCCAAAAACATTCAGTACTTC.

The chain is built from TRBV7-8 and TRBJ2-1; 12 bases map to TRBD2. V shed 3 bases, J shed 6 bases, and the junction held 3 bases outside the gene matches. Germline values: CDR1 SGHVS, CDR2 FQNEAQ. The CDR3 has 15 amino acids. DNA of the CDR3: TGTGCCAGCAGCTTGCCTAGCGGGAGGGCCAATGAGCAGTTCTTC. This gives the protein CASSLPSGRANEQFF. The variable domain in full, with the rest retrieved from reference TRBV7-8 and TRBJ2-1, is GAGVSQSPRYKVAKRGQDVALRCDPISGHVSLFWYQQALGQGPEFLTYFQNEAQLDKSGLPSDRFFAERPEGSVSTLKIQRTQQEDSAVYLCASSLPSGRANEQFFGPGTRLTVL.

The rearrangement links TRBV27 to TRBJ1-1; D is unclear. V gave up 3 bases and J gave up 1 base, with 6 bases separating them. Germline V gene sequence: CDR1 MNHEY, CDR2 SMNVEV (reference sequence). This CDR3 has 13 amino acids. The CDR3 DNA is TGTGCCAGCAGTTTCCGCCAGAACACTGAAGCTTTCTTT. It translates to CASSFRQNTEAFF.

The chain has TRBV9 and TRBJ1-3; 9 positions agree with TRBD1. The CDR3 consists of 17 residues. Trimming removed 2 bases from V and 0 bases from J; junction bases left unmatched: 6. Germline-derived CDR1 and CDR2 are SGDLS and YYNGEE. This chain's CDR3 is CASSVGTGRSSGNTIYF. In nucleotides, the CDR3 is TGTGCCAGCAGCGTGGGGACAGGGAGAAGCTCTGGAAACACCATATATTTT. Full variable domain (outside the CDR3, taken from reference TRBV9 and TRBJ1-3): DSGVTQTPKHLITATGQRVTLRCSPRSGDLSVYWYQQSLDQGLQFLIQYYNGEERAKGNILERFSAQQFPDLHSELNLSSLELGDSALYFCASSVGTGRSSGNTIYFGEGSWLTVV.

Of note for this clone: The sample has other DNA sequences that encode this CDR3 too. The chain combines TRBV5-1 with TRBJ2-7; the match to TRBD1 covers 7 bases. Germline trimming cut 4 bases from V and 1 base from J; bases unmatched to any gene: 2. This CDR3 spans 13 amino acids. Germline V gene lookup returns CDR1 SGHRS and CDR2 YFSETQ. CDR3 amino acids: CASSPGQSYEQYF. The CDR3 DNA sequence: TGCGCCAGCAGCCCGGGACAGTCCTACGAGCAGTACTTC.

The chain links TRBV5-1 to TRBJ1-1; 9 bases map to TRBD1. The J segment lost 5 bases and the V segment lost 6 bases, leaving 8 bases of the junction unmatched. The CDR3 spans 14 residues. Germline V gene sequence: CDR1 SGHRS, CDR2 YFSETQ. For the CDR3, the DNA is TGCGCCAGCACCCGGGACAGGGAGGGTACTGAAGCTTTCTTT. It is translated as CASTRDREGTEAFF.

The gene calls are TRBV12-3 or TRBV12-4 and TRBJ2-7; 9 bases match TRBD1. The CDR3 is made up of 13 amino acids. The trim removed 7 bases at V and 7 bases at J, leaving 8 bases unmatched. CDR3 residues: CASTNRGLREQYF. The CDR3 bases are TGTGCCAGCACTAACAGGGGGCTGAGGGAGCAGTACTTC.

The chain employs TRBV19 and TRBJ1-4; D unresolved. V lost 6 bases, J lost 8 bases, and 16 bases lay in between. Germline V gives CDR1 LNHDA, CDR2 SQIVND (reference sequence). CDR3 length: 14 residues. The CDR3 loop reads CASSPDVWREKLFF. The CDR3, as DNA: TGTGCCAGTAGCCCGGACGTATGGAGGGAAAAACTGTTTTTT. Based on the CDR3 plus reference TRBV19 and TRBJ1-4, the full variable domain is DGGITQSPKYLFRKEGQNVTLSCEQNLNHDAMYWYRQDPGQGLRLIYYSQIVNDFQKGDIAEGYSVSREKKESFPLTVTSAQKNPTAFYLCASSPDVWREKLFFGSGTQLSVL.

The chain uses TRBV6-5 and TRBJ1-6, with TRBD1 matching 10 bases. V lost 10 bases, J lost 8 bases, and 5 bases stayed unmatched. The CDR3 is 13 residues long. CDR1 and CDR2 from the germline V gene are MNHEY and SVGAGI. The CDR3 DNA reads TGTGCCACTATGGACAGGGGGTATTCACCCCTCCACTTT. Protein: CATMDRGYSPLHF.

V usage is TRBV4-1 and J usage is TRBJ1-2, with a tentative D call TRBD1 (6 bases). Between the trimmed V and J ends, which lost 1 base and 10 bases, there was a span of 10 bases. The CDR3 is made up of 12 amino acids. Per the germline V gene, CDR1 is MGHRA and CDR2 is YSYEKL. CDR3 in amino acids: CASSQVGGAYTF. For the CDR3, the DNA is TGCGCCAGCAGCCAAGTGGGGGGCGCCTACACCTTC.

This clone was seen only once. The chain uses TRBV28 and TRBJ1-1; 9 nucleotides align to TRBD1. Germline values: CDR1 MDHEN, CDR2 SYDVKM. The CDR3 consists of 15 residues. The ends lost 5 bases at V and 2 bases at J; junction bases unmatched: 6. CDR3 sequence (DNA): TGTGCCAGCAGTCCTGCGGGACAGGGAAACACTGAAGCTTTCTTT. This sequence encodes CASSPAGQGNTEAFF.

The chain links TRBV28 to TRBJ1-1, with TRBD1 as a possible D gene (5 bases). Trimming removed 1 base at V and 8 bases at J, with 17 bases between. CDR1 is MDHEN, CDR2 SYDVKM, per germline. The CDR3 runs to 15 residues. CDR3 region: CASSLSSMGRYEAFF. In DNA form, the CDR3 reads TGTGCCAGCAGTTTATCGTCGATGGGGCGATACGAAGCTTTCTTT.

This clone was detected only a few times. This chain joins TRBV6-1 and TRBJ2-5; 8 bases agree with TRBD1. Trimming cost V 3 bases and J 5 bases; bases outside gene matches: 8. The CDR3 length is 15 residues. In germline, CDR1 is MNHNS, CDR2 SASEGT. CDR3: CASSDGTGGMETQYF. DNA of the CDR3: TGTGCCAGCAGTGACGGTACAGGGGGTATGGAGACCCAGTACTTC.

The chain carries TRBV19 and TRBJ1-5; D remains unclear. The CDR3 loop spans 15 amino acids. CDR1 is LNHDA and CDR2 is SQIVND in the germline V gene (reference sequence). Trimming removed 5 bases from V and 0 bases from J, with 11 bases in between. The CDR3 here is CASSVQLYSNQPQHF. DNA for the CDR3: TGTGCCAGTAGTGTTCAGCTCTATAGCAATCAGCCCCAGCATTTT.